A single sample gave rise to the 16 T cell receptor beta chains below, sequenced in a study of T cell repertoires in cytomegalovirus infection. TCRdb recomputed calls from the reads with MiXCR, one row per CDR3 protein. The top ten hold less than 3% of the sample, which has 310,000 or so distinct CDR3 sequences, about a tenth seen once. The specimen was PBMCs. The receptors here all came from a human donor in good health (CMV status not recorded). Some clones in this sample may be carry-over from other donors' samples.

The chain recombines TRBV6-5 with TRBJ2-3; D is perhaps TRBD2 (6 bases). The CDR3 sequence is 15 residues long. Germline V gene data show CDR1 as MNHEY and CDR2 as SVGAGI. CDR3 DNA sequence: TGTACTAGCAGTTACTCGGCTCTACCCACAGATACGCAGTATTTT. Protein: CTSSYSALPTDTQYF.

This clonotype appeared many times. The rearrangement uses TRBV6-5 and TRBJ1-3; D remains ambiguous. The V gene's germline CDR1 is MNHEY and CDR2 SVGAGI. V lost 4 bases, J lost 0 bases, and 10 bases lay in between. The CDR3 is 15 residues long. Here the CDR3 DNA reads TGTGCCAGCAGTTCCCCGCCCAACTCTGGAAACACCATATATTTT. Its translation is CASSSPPNSGNTIYF.

V usage is TRBV10-3 and J usage is TRBJ2-7; possibly TRBD2 for D (6 bases). The CDR3 loop spans 16 amino acids. CDR1 is ENHRY and CDR2 is SYGVKD in the germline V gene. V dropped 6 bases and J dropped 3 bases, with 21 bases sitting between them. Written as DNA, the CDR3 is TGTGCCATCAGCCCCTCCCCGGGACCGGGGGTCTACGAGCAGTACTTC. Amino acid sequence: CAISPSPGPGVYEQYF.

At least ten counts were recorded for this clonotype. The rearrangement uses TRBV6-1 and TRBJ2-5; 7 positions match TRBD2. Germline CDR1 is MNHNS and CDR2 is SASEGT. V lost 4 bases to trimming and J lost 1 base; unmatched junction nucleotides: 6. This CDR3 is 15 amino acids long. The CDR3 nucleotides read TGTGCCAGCAGTGGTCAACCGGGAGGCCAAGAGACCCAGTACTTC. Its protein product is CASSGQPGGQETQYF.

This clonotype was seen ten or more times. The V and J genes are TRBV2 and TRBJ2-2; D might be TRBD2 (5 bases). Germline lookup yields CDR1 SNHLY and CDR2 FYNNEI. The CDR3 is made up of 14 amino acids. The V end was cut by 4 bases, the J end by 3 bases, with 9 bases between. The CDR3 here is CASSGRQYTGELFF. The CDR3 DNA reads TGTGCCAGCAGTGGGAGGCAGTACACCGGGGAGCTGTTTTTT.

The chain employs TRBV10-3 and TRBJ1-5; D ambiguous. This CDR3 spans 17 amino acids. Trimming cost V 3 bases and J 1 base, with 16 bases left between them. Germline CDR1 reads ENHRY; CDR2 reads SYGVKD. The CDR3 DNA is TGTGCCATCAGTGAAAAAATATCCCCTGGGAGCAATCAGCCCCAGCATTTT. This translates into CAISEKISPGSNQPQHF.

As to this clonotype: Germline and junction disagree at one end, which may indicate a read error. V and J are TRBV5-4 and TRBJ1-2; D gene uncertain. The CDR3 length is 14 residues. Germline values: CDR1 SGHNT, CDR2 YYREEE (reference sequence). The CDR3 spells CVSSLTFQDYGYTF. Written as DNA, the CDR3 is TGTGTCAGCAGCCTAACCTTCCAGGACTATGGCTACACCTTC.

The gene calls are TRBV20-1 and TRBJ1-1; TRBD1 agrees at 8 bases. CDR3 length equals 15 residues. Trimming took 5 bases from V and 2 from J; bases not matched to a gene: 10. CDR1 DFQATT and CDR2 SNEGSKA come from the germline V gene (reference sequence). The CDR3 sequence: CSAADRVLPNTEAFF. The CDR3, as DNA: TGCAGTGCTGCGGACAGGGTTCTTCCTAACACTGAAGCTTTCTTT.

This clonotype was picked up many times. This chain joins TRBV7-2 and TRBJ2-3; 14 bases agree with TRBD2. Germline-derived CDR1 and CDR2 are SGHTA and FQGNSA. The ends lost 3 bases at V and 11 bases at J; junction bases unmatched: 4. This CDR3 contains 14 residues. CDR3 DNA: TGTGCCAGCAGCTTGACTAGCGGGGGGGCCTTGCAGTATTTT. Protein sequence: CASSLTSGGALQYF.

The table lists this clonotype with a few counts. The chain recombines TRBV18 with TRBJ1-2; no reliable D call. V was cut by 3 bases and J by 5 bases, with 10 bases left in between. This CDR3 is built from 13 residues. Germline CDR1 KGHSH, CDR2 LQKENI. CDR3 in DNA: TGTGCCAGCTCACCGGGCGGGGAGTATGGCTACACCTTC. It specifies CASSPGGEYGYTF.

In its sample, this clonotype was seen many times. This chain links TRBV7-6 with TRBJ1-1; 9 bases are shared with TRBD1. Germline assignment: CDR1 SGHVS and CDR2 FNYEAQ. Trimming took 5 bases from V and 0 from J; bases not matched to a gene: 16. The CDR3 length is 19 residues. The CDR3: CASSLPPGTGNFLNTEAFF. The CDR3 DNA reads TGTGCCAGCAGCCTCCCCCCCGGGACAGGGAATTTTTTGAACACTGAAGCTTTCTTT.

Here the CDR3 DNA reads TGTGCCAGCGCCATGCTCGGACAGGGAGCCTCGAGGAAAGACTACACCTTC. This translates into CASAMLGQGASRKDYTF. The chain carries TRBV6-6 and TRBJ1-2, with 8 bases fitting TRBD1. The ends lost 8 bases at V and 10 bases at J; junction bases unmatched: 24. CDR1 is MNHNY, CDR2 SVGAGI, per germline (reference sequence). This CDR3 comprises 17 residues.

In its sample, this clonotype was seen many times. The chain links TRBV7-9 to TRBJ2-5; the match to TRBD2 covers 8 bases. CDR1 is SEHNR and CDR2 is FQNEAQ in the germline V gene (reference sequence). CDR3 size: 17 residues. CDR3 nucleotides: TGTGCGAGTCGGGACTTGGAACGGGGGGGGGGTCAAGAGACCCAGTACTTC. Its protein is CASRDLERGGGQETQYF.

This clonotype was detected many times. The chain is built from TRBV7-9 and TRBJ2-5; D not resolved. In germline, CDR1 is SEHNR, CDR2 FQNEAQ (reference sequence). V dropped 2 bases and J dropped 1 base, with 11 bases sitting between them. The CDR3 runs 15 residues. DNA of the CDR3: TGTGCCAGCAGCTTAACCGACATAAGCCAAGAGACCCAGTACTTC. It codes for CASSLTDISQETQYF.

V usage is TRBV29-1 and J usage is TRBJ1-2; D gene uncertain. The CDR3 spans 14 residues. Germline CDR1 reads SQVTM; CDR2 reads ANQGSEA. V gave up 4 bases and J gave up 7 bases, with 19 bases separating them. The CDR3 coding sequence is TGCAGCGTTGCGTCGAGGCAGGCGGCCTCTGGCTACACCTTC. Residues: CSVASRQAASGYTF.

This clonotype was recorded many times. The chain is built from TRBV7-8 and TRBJ2-6, with 10 bases lining up with TRBD1. CDR1 is SGHVS, CDR2 FQNEAQ, per germline. Losses at the gene ends were 7 bases for V and 0 bases for J; bases not matched to a gene: 6. The CDR3 extends over 17 amino acids. In nucleotides, the CDR3 is TGTGCCAGCACCGGCGGGACAGGGGACTCTGGGGCCAACGTCCTGACTTTC. Protein: CASTGGTGDSGANVLTF.